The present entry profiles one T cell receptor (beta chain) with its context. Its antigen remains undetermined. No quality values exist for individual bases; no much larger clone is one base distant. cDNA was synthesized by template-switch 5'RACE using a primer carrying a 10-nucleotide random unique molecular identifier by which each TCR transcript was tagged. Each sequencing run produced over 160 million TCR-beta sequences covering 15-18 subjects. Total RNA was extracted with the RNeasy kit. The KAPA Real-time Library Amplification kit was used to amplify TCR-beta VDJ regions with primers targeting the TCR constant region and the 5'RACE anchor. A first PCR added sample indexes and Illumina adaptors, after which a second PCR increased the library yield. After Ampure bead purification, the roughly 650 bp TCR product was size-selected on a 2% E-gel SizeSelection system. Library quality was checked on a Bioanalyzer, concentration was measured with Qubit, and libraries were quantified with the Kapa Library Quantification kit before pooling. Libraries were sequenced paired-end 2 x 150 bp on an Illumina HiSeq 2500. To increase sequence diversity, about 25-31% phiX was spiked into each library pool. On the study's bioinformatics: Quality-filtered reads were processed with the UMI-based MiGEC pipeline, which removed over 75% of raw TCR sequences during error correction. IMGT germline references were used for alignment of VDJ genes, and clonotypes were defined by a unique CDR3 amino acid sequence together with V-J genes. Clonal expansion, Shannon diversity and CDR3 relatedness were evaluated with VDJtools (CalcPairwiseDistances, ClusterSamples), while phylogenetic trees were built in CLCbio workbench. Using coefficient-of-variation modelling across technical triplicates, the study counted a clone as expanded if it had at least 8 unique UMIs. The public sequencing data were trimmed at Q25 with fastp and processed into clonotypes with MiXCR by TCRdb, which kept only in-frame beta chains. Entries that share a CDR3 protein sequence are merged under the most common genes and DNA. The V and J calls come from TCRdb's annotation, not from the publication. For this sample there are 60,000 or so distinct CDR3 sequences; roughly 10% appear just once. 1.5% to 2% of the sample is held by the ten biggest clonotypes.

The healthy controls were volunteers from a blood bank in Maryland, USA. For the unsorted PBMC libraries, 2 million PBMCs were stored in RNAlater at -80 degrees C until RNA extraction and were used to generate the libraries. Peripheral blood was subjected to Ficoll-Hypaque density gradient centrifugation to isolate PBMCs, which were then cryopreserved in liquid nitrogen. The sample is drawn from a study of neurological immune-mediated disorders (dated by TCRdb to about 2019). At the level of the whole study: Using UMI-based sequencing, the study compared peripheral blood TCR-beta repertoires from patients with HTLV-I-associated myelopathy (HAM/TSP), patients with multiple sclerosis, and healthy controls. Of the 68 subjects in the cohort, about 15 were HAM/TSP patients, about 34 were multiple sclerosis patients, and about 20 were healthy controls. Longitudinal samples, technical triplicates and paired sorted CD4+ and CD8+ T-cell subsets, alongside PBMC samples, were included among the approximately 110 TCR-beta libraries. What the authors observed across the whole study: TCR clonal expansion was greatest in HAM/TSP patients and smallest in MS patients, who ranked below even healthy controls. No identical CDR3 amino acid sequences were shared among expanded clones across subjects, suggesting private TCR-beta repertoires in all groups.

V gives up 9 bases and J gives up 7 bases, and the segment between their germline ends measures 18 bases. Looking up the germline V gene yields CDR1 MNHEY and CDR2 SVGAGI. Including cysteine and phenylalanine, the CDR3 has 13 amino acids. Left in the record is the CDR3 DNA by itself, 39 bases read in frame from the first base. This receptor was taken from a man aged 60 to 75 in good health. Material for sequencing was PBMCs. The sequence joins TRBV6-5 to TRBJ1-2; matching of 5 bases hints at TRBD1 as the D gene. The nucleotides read TGTGCCAGTCAGGAACCCCATCAGGGTGGCTACACCTTC. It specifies CASQEPHQGGYTF.